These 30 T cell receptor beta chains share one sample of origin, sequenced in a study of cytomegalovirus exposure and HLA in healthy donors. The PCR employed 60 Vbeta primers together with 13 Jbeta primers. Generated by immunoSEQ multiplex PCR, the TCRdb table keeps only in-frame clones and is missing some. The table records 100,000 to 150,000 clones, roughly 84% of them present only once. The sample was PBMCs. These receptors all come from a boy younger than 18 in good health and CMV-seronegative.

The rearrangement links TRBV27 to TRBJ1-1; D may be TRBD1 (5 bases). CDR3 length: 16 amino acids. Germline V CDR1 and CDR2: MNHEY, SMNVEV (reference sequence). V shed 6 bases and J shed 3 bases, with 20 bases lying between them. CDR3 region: CASRRLRAPGDTEAFF. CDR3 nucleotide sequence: TGTGCCAGCAGACGACTCAGGGCCCCGGGAGACACTGAAGCTTTCTTT.

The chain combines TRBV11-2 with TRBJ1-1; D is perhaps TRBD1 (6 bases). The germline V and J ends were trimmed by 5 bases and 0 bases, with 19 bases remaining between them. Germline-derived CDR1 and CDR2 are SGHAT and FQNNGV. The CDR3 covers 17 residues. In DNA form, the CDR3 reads TGTGCCAGCAGCCTCCTTTCCCCAGGACAGATGAACACTGAAGCTTTCTTT. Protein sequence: CASSLLSPGQMNTEAFF.

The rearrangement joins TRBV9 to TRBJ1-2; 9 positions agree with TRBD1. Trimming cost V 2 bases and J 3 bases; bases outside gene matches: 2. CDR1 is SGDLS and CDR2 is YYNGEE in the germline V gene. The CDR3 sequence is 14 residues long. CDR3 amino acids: CASSVTGGDYGYTF. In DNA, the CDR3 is TGTGCCAGCAGCGTTACAGGGGGCGACTATGGCTACACCTTC.

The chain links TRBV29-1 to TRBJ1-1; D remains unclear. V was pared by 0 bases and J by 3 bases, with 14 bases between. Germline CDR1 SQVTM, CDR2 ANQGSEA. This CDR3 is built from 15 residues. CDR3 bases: TGCAGCGTTGAAGAACATAAGGTCGGGTACACTGAAGCTTTCTTT. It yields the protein CSVEEHKVGYTEAFF.

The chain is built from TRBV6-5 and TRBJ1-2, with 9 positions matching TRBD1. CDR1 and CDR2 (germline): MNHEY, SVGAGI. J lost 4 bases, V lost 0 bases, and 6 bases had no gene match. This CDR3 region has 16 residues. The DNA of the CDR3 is TGTGCCAGCAGTTACTCCCACAGGGGGCTAAGCTATGGCTACACCTTC. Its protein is CASSYSHRGLSYGYTF.

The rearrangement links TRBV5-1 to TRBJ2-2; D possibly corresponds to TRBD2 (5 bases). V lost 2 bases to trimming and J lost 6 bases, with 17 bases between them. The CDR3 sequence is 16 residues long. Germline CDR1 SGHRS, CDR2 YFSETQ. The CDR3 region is CASSLFSSGIAGELFF. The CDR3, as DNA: TGCGCCAGCAGCTTATTTTCTTCCGGGATCGCCGGGGAGCTGTTTTTT.

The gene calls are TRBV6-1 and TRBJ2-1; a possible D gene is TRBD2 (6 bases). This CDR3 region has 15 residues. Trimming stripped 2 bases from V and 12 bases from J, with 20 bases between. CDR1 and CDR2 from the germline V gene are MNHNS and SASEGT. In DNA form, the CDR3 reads TGTGCCAGCAGTGAATCGAGCGTGGAGGGTGGTTGGCAGTTCTTC. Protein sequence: CASSESSVEGGWQFF.

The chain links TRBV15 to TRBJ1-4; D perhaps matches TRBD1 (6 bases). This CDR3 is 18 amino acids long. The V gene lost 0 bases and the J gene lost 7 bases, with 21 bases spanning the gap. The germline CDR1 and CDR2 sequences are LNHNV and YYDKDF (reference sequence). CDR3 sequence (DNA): TGTGCCACCAGCAGAGACCCCGCGATAGGGGGGGTGGGTGAAAAACTGTTTTTT. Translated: CATSRDPAIGGVGEKLFF.

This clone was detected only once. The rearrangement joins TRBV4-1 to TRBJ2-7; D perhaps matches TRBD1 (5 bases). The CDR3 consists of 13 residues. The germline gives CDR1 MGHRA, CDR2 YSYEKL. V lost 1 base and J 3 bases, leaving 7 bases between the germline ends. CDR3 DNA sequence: TGCGCCAGCAGCCAAGGGACATTCTACGAGCAGTACTTC. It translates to CASSQGTFYEQYF.

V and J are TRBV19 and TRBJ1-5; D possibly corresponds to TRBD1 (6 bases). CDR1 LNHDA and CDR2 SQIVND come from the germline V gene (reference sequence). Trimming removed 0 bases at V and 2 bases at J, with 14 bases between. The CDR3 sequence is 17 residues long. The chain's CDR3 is CASSIDQGLGGNQPQHF. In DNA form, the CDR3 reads TGTGCCAGTAGTATAGATCAGGGGTTGGGGGGCAATCAGCCCCAGCATTTT.

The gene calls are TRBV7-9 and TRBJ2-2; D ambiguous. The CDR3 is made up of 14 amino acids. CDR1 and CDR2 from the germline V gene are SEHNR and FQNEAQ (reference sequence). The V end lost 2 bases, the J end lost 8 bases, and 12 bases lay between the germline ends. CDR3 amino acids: CASSLRNEAGELFF. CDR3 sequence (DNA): TGTGCCAGCAGCTTAAGGAACGAGGCAGGGGAGCTGTTTTTT. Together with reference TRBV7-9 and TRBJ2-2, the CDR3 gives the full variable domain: DTGVSQNPRHKITKRGQNVTFRCDPISEHNRLYWYRQTLGQGPEFLTYFQNEAQLEKSRLLSDRFSAERPKGSFSTLEIQRTEQGDSAMYLCASSLRNEAGELFFGEGSRLTVL.

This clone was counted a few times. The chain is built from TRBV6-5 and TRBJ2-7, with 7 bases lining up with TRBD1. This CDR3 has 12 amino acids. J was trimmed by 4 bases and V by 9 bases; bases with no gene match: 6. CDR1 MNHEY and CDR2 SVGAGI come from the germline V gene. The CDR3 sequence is CASLQGSYEQYF. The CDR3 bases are TGTGCCAGTCTACAGGGGTCGTACGAGCAGTACTTC.

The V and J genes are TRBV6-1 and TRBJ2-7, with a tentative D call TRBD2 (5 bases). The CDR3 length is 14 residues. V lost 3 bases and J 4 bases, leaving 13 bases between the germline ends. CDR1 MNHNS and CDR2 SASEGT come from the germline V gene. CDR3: CASSDPGVSYEQYF. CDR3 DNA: TGTGCCAGCAGTGATCCCGGGGTGTCTTACGAGCAGTACTTC.

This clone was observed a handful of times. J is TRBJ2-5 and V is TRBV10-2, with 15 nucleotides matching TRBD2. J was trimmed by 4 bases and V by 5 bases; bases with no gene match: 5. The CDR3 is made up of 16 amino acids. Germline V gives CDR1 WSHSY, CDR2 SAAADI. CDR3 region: CASSIPGLAGGETQYF. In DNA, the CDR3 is TGCGCCAGCAGTATCCCGGGACTAGCGGGGGGAGAGACCCAGTACTTC.

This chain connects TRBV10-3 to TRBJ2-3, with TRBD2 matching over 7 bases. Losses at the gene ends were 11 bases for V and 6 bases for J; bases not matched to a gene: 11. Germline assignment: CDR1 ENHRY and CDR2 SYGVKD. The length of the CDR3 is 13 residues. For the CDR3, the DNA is TGTGCCTCCATAAAGCGGGGCGGTGATACGCAGTATTTT. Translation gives CASIKRGGDTQYF.

CDR3 sequence reads: CASSPRDRSYNEQFF. The CDR3 coding sequence is TGTGCCAGCAGCCCGAGGGACAGGTCGTACAATGAGCAGTTCTTC. The chain couples TRBV11-1 to TRBJ2-1, with 8 bases identical to TRBD1. The CDR3 spans 15 residues. In germline, CDR1 is SGHAT, CDR2 FQDESV (reference sequence). The V segment lost 5 bases and the J segment 4 bases; nucleotides outside the gene matches: 7.

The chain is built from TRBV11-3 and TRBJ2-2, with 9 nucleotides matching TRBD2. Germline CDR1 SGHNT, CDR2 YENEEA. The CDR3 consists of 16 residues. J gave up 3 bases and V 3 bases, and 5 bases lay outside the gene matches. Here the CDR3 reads CASSFGGGADTGELFF. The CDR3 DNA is TGTGCCAGCAGCTTTGGCGGGGGGGCCGACACCGGGGAGCTGTTTTTT.

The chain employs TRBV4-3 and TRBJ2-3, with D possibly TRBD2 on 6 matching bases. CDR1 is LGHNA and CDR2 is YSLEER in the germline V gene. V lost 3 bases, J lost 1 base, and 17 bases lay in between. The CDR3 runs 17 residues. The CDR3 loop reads CASSQGDFLIGTDTQYF. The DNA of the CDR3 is TGCGCCAGCAGCCAGGGGGACTTCTTAATTGGCACAGATACGCAGTATTTT.

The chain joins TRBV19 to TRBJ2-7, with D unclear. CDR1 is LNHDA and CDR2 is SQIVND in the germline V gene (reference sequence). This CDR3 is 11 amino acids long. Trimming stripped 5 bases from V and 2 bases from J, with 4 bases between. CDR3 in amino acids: CASSSTYEQYF. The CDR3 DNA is TGTGCCAGTAGTTCCACCTACGAGCAGTACTTC.

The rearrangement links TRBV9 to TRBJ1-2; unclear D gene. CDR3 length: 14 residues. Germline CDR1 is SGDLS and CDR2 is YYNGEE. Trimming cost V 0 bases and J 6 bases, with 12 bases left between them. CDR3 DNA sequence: TGTGCCAGCAGCGTAGGTGAGGCCTCGGATGGCTACACCTTC. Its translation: CASSVGEASDGYTF.

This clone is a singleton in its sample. CDR3 bases: TGTGCCAGCAGCTTGGTGGCGGGCGGCTACACCTTC. Amino acid sequence: CASSLVAGGYTF. The chain has TRBV5-4 and TRBJ1-2; D uncertain. This CDR3 is built from 12 residues. V dropped 0 bases and J dropped 8 bases, with 8 bases sitting between them. Germline CDR1 SGHNT, CDR2 YYREEE (reference sequence).

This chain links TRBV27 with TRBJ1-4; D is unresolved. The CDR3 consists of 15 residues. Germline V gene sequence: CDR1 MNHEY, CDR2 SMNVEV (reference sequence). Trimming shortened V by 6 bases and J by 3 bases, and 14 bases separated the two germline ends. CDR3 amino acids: CASSPISPANEKLFF. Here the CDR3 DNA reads TGTGCCAGCAGCCCAATAAGTCCAGCTAATGAAAAACTGTTTTTT.

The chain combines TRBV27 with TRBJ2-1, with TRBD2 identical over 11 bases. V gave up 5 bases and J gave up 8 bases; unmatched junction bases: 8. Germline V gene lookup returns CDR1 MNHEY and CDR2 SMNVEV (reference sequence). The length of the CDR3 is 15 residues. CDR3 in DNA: TGTGCCAGCAGTCCAGATAGGACTAGCGGGTATGAGCAGTTCTTC. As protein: CASSPDRTSGYEQFF.

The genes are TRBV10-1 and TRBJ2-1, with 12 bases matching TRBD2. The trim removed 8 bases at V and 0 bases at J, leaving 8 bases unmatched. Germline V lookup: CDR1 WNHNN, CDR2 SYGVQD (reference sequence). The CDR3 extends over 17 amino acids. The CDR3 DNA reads TGCGCCAGCCTTACTAGCGGGAGGCCCTTCTCCTACAATGAGCAGTTCTTC. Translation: CASLTSGRPFSYNEQFF.

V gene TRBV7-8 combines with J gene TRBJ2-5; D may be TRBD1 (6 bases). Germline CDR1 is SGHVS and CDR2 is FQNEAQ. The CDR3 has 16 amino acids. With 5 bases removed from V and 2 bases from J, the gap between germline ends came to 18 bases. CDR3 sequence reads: CASSAHVGQKQETQYF. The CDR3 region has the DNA TGTGCCAGCAGCGCTCACGTTGGACAGAAACAAGAGACCCAGTACTTC.

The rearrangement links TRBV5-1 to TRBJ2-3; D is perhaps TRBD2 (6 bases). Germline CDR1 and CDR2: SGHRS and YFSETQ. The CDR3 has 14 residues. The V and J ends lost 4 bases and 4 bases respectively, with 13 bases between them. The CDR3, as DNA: TGCGCCAGCAGCCCAGTCGGGGGACCAGATACGCAGTATTTT. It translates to CASSPVGGPDTQYF.

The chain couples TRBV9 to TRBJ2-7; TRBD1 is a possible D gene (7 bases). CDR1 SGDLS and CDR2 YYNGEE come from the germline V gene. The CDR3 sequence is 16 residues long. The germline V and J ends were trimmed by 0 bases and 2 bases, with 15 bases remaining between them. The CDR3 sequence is CASSVGEAGQTYEQYF. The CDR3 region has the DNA TGTGCCAGCAGCGTAGGGGAGGCGGGACAGACCTACGAGCAGTACTTC.

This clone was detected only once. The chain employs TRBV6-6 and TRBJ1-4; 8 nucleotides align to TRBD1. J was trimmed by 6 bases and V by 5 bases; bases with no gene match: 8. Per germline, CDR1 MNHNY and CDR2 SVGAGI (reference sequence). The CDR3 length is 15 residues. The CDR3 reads CASSVPGQGYEKLFF. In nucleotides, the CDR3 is TGTGCCAGCAGTGTACCCGGACAGGGCTATGAAAAACTGTTTTTT.

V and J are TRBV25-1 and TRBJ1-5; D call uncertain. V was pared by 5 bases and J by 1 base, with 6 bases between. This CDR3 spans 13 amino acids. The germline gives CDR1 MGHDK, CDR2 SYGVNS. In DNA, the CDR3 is TGTGCCAGCAGTATTGGCAGCAATCAGCCCCAGCATTTT. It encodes CASSIGSNQPQHF.

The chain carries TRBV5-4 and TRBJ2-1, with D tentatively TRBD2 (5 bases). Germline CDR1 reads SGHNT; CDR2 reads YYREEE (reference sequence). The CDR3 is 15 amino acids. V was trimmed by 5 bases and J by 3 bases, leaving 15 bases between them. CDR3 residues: CASSTLGERYNEQFF. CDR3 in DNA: TGTGCCAGCAGTACCCTCGGGGAGCGCTACAATGAGCAGTTCTTC. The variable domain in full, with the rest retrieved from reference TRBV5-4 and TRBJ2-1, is ETGVTQSPTHLIKTRGQQVTLRCSSQSGHNTVSWYQQALGQGPQFIFQYYREEENGRGNFPPRFSGLQFPNYSSELNVNALELDDSALYLCASSTLGERYNEQFFGPGTRLTVL.